This is a list of T cell receptor beta chains from one sample in a study of T cells in Graves' hyperthyroidism and ophthalmopathy. TCRdb analysed the multiplex PCR reads with MiXCR anew, one entry per CDR3 protein. The sample has about 510,000 distinct CDR3 sequences; around 50% are singletons. Material for sequencing was peripheral blood or thyroid tissue (not recorded which). Receptors originate from an adult woman with Graves' disease, either hyperthyroidism or ophthalmopathy (not recorded which). CDR3s include the opening cysteine and the closing phenylalanine or tryptophan. Fields, in order: J gene, D gene, V gene, clone size, CDR3 DNA, CDR3 protein. A D gene is named only where the DNA matches it firmly. Expanded clones get a size class; other rows say once, few or many, or leave the size out.

j_gene: TRBJ2-5
d_gene: -
v_gene: TRBV4-1
abundance: -
CDR3nt: TGCGCCAGCAGCCGAGATTATCGGGTCGGGGAGACCCAGTACTTC
CDR3aa: CASSRDYRVGETQYF

j_gene: TRBJ2-5
d_gene: TRBD2
v_gene: TRBV20-1
abundance: -
CDR3nt: TGCAGTGCTGCCTCCCCACTAGCGGGACAAGAGACCCAGTACTTC
CDR3aa: CSAASPLAGQETQYF

j_gene: TRBJ1-5
d_gene: -
v_gene: TRBV24-1
abundance: few
CDR3nt: TGTGCCACCAGTGCAGGGAATTATCAGCCCCAGCATTTT
CDR3aa: CATSAGNYQPQHF

j_gene: TRBJ1-2
d_gene: -
v_gene: TRBV7-9
abundance: -
CDR3nt: TGTGCCAGCAGTTCAAACCGCTTAGACTATGGCTACACCTTC
CDR3aa: CASSSNRLDYGYTF

j_gene: TRBJ2-2
d_gene: -
v_gene: TRBV29-1
abundance: few
CDR3nt: TGCAGCGTTGACCCGGGCGGGGCGAACACCGGGGAGCTGTTTTTT
CDR3aa: CSVDPGGANTGELFF

j_gene: TRBJ1-2
d_gene: TRBD1
v_gene: TRBV10-2
abundance: few
CDR3nt: TGCGCCAGCAGTGCGACAGGGCTAGTAGCCTATGGCTACACCTTC
CDR3aa: CASSATGLVAYGYTF

j_gene: TRBJ1-1
d_gene: -
v_gene: TRBV20-1
abundance: few
CDR3nt: TGCAGTGCTAGGACATCACAGGGTGGGAACACTGAAGCTTTCTTT
CDR3aa: CSARTSQGGNTEAFF

j_gene: TRBJ1-2
d_gene: -
v_gene: TRBV5-1
abundance: -
CDR3nt: TGCGCCAGCAGCTTGGAAGTTTTGGGGGCGGATGGCTACACCTTC
CDR3aa: CASSLEVLGADGYTF

j_gene: TRBJ1-2
d_gene: -
v_gene: TRBV7-9
abundance: -
CDR3nt: TGTGCCAGCAGCTCACAGATTTGGGATGGCTACACCTTC
CDR3aa: CASSSQIWDGYTF

j_gene: TRBJ2-7
d_gene: TRBD2
v_gene: TRBV2
abundance: few
CDR3nt: TGTGCCAGCAGTGAACTAGCGGGAGAGACCTACGAGCAGTACTTC
CDR3aa: CASSELAGETYEQYF

j_gene: TRBJ1-1
d_gene: TRBD1
v_gene: TRBV29-1
abundance: -
CDR3nt: TGCAGCGTTGATGGGACAGGGGGCGAGGCTTTCTTT
CDR3aa: CSVDGTGGEAFF

j_gene: TRBJ1-4
d_gene: TRBD1
v_gene: TRBV25-1
abundance: -
CDR3nt: TGTGCCAGCAGTACAGGGGGAGCGGCCATTGAAAAACTGTTTTTT
CDR3aa: CASSTGGAAIEKLFF

j_gene: TRBJ1-2
d_gene: TRBD1
v_gene: TRBV7-3
abundance: many
CDR3nt: TGTGCCAGCAGCTTAGACAGGGTTACTAATGGCTACACCTTC
CDR3aa: CASSLDRVTNGYTF

j_gene: TRBJ1-1
d_gene: -
v_gene: TRBV12-3/TRBV12-4
abundance: many
CDR3nt: TGTGCCAGCAGTCCCAACAGGGCCACTGAAGCTTTCTTT
CDR3aa: CASSPNRATEAFF

j_gene: TRBJ1-2
d_gene: TRBD1
v_gene: TRBV5-1
abundance: -
CDR3nt: TGCGCCAGCAGCTTGTCGGGACAGGACTATGGCTACACCTTC
CDR3aa: CASSLSGQDYGYTF

j_gene: TRBJ1-4
d_gene: -
v_gene: TRBV11-2
abundance: -
CDR3nt: TGTGCCAGCAGCCTCGATCCGAACACTAATGAAAAACTGTTTTTT
CDR3aa: CASSLDPNTNEKLFF

j_gene: TRBJ1-5
d_gene: -
v_gene: TRBV19
abundance: -
CDR3nt: TGTGCCAGTAGTTACTTCCAGTTTAGCAATCAGCCCCAGCATTTT
CDR3aa: CASSYFQFSNQPQHF

j_gene: TRBJ1-4
d_gene: TRBD1
v_gene: TRBV15
abundance: -
CDR3nt: TGTGCCACCAGCAGAGGGACAGGGCCCAATGAAAAACTGTTTTTT
CDR3aa: CATSRGTGPNEKLFF

j_gene: TRBJ1-1
d_gene: TRBD1
v_gene: TRBV15
abundance: -
CDR3nt: TGTGCCACCAGCAGAGTGAGGCAGGGGGGGCCTGAAGCTTTCTTT
CDR3aa: CATSRVRQGGPEAFF